Following are 11 T cell receptor beta chains from one sample sequenced in a study of blood T cell repertoires in COVID-19. Clones were read by immunoSEQ multiplex PCR, and TCRdb kept only the in-frame ones, dropping some. In the table there are more than 95,000 clones, over 80% of which are singletons. The sample comprised peripheral blood. Every receptor here comes from a man of 80 years or more with acute or convalescent COVID-19.

The chain combines TRBV3-1 (or the pseudogene TRBV3-2) with TRBJ1-1; no definite D call. This CDR3 is built from 12 residues. Germline assignment: CDR1 LGHDT and CDR2 YNNKEL (reference sequence). Trimming took 0 bases from V and 11 from J, leaving 10 bases between them. The CDR3 loop reads CASSQDRGQAFF. CDR3 sequence (DNA): TGTGCCAGCAGCCAAGACCGAGGGCAGGCTTTCTTT.

This chain uses TRBV5-4 with TRBJ2-1; no definite D call. Germline CDR1 is SGHNT and CDR2 is YYREEE (reference sequence). This CDR3 has 11 residues. V dropped 2 bases and J dropped 5 bases, with 2 bases sitting between them. The CDR3 sequence: CASSFNNEQFF. The DNA for the CDR3 is TGTGCCAGCAGCTTTAACAATGAGCAGTTCTTC.

The chain recombines TRBV30 with TRBJ1-5; maybe TRBD1 (5 bases). Trimming stripped 2 bases from V and 4 bases from J, with 15 bases between. CDR1 is GTSNPN and CDR2 is SVGIG in the germline V gene (reference sequence). CDR3 length: 15 amino acids. This CDR3 reads CAWSSTGGINQPQHF. Written as DNA, the CDR3 is TGTGCCTGGAGTTCTACGGGGGGAATAAATCAGCCCCAGCATTTT.

CDR3 coding DNA: TGTGCCAGTGGGGACAGGGGGTATGGCTACACCTTC. The encoded protein is CASGDRGYGYTF. V usage is TRBV12-3 or TRBV12-4 and J usage is TRBJ1-2; 11 nucleotides align to TRBD1. J lost 5 bases, V lost 9 bases, and 2 bases had no gene match. The CDR3 sequence is 12 residues long.

The genes are TRBV11-2 and TRBJ1-5, with D uncertain. This CDR3 has 13 amino acids. Germline values: CDR1 SGHAT, CDR2 FQNNGV. V lost 2 bases to trimming and J lost 7 bases, with 9 bases between them. The chain's CDR3 is CASSLTVLQPQHF. Here the CDR3 DNA reads TGTGCCAGCAGCTTAACGGTCTTGCAGCCCCAGCATTTT.

A word on this clone: The same CDR3 can be traced to other DNA sequences in this sample. CDR3: CASSALDTQYF. The CDR3 nucleotides read TGTGCCAGCAGCGCACTTGATACGCAGTATTTT. The chain joins TRBV9 to TRBJ2-3; D gene unclear. Trimming took 3 bases from V and 6 from J, leaving 5 bases between them. This CDR3 spans 11 amino acids. The germline CDR1 and CDR2 sequences are SGDLS and YYNGEE. The variable domain in full, with the rest retrieved from reference TRBV9 and TRBJ2-3, is DSGVTQTPKHLITATGQRVTLRCSPRSGDLSVYWYQQSLDQGLQFLIQYYNGEERAKGNILERFSAQQFPDLHSELNLSSLELGDSALYFCASSALDTQYFGPGTRLTVL.

CDR3 nucleotides: TGTGCCAGCAGTTTGCGGGGGGGGACGCAGTACTTC. Its protein product is CASSLRGGTQYF. The gene calls are TRBV28 and TRBJ2-7, with 9 bases that match TRBD2. The CDR3 sequence is 12 residues long. Germline trimming cut 3 bases from V and 9 bases from J; bases unmatched to any gene: 3. Germline V lookup: CDR1 MDHEN, CDR2 SYDVKM.

The chain couples TRBV4-3 to TRBJ1-2, with a weak D call TRBD1 (5 bases). CDR3 size: 13 residues. V was shortened by 1 base and J by 7 bases, with 10 bases between the two germline ends. Germline assignment: CDR1 LGHNA and CDR2 YSLEER. CDR3 in DNA: TGCGCCAGCAGCCAAGTGACAGTTGGTGGCTACACCTTC. Translation: CASSQVTVGGYTF.

CDR3 sequence: CASSSGLAGVNEQYF. The CDR3, as DNA: TGTGCCAGCAGCTCGGGACTAGCGGGAGTCAACGAGCAGTACTTC. The chain carries TRBV7-6 and TRBJ2-7, with 14 bases that match TRBD2. V lost 4 bases to trimming and J lost 5 bases; unmatched junction nucleotides: 4. Germline CDR1 is SGHVS and CDR2 is FNYEAQ. CDR3 length: 15 amino acids.

J is TRBJ1-2 and V is TRBV4-3, with no clear D. The germline gives CDR1 LGHNA, CDR2 YSLEER. Deletions cut 3 bases from V and 5 bases from J, with 19 bases between. This CDR3 has 16 amino acids. CDR3 in amino acids: CASSHEVGRSDYGYTF. DNA for the CDR3: TGCGCCAGCAGCCACGAGGTGGGGAGGTCGGATTATGGCTACACCTTC.

The V call is TRBV7-8, the J call TRBJ2-7; the D gene is possibly TRBD1 (6 bases). CDR3 length: 14 amino acids. The germline V gene encodes CDR1 SGHVS and CDR2 FQNEAQ. Trimming cost V 5 bases and J 3 bases, with 14 bases left between them. CDR3 protein: CASSLFPRGYEQYF. CDR3 DNA sequence: TGTGCCAGCAGCCTCTTCCCCAGGGGCTACGAGCAGTACTTC.